A few counts support the clone carrying this TCR beta chain. The target antigen is unknown. The sample originates from a study of follicular helper T cells after annual influenza vaccination. Across the study: Days 0, 7 and 28 post-vaccination were the blood draw times. Across the 2013-2014, 2014-2015 and 2015-2016 vaccination seasons, some subjects were resampled.

Stated time point: 2015-2016 season, pre-vaccination. Vaccine contraindications, substance abuse, HIV/AIDS, active malignancy and active illness excluded donors. Study results and caveats: ICOS+CD38+ cTfh clonality change tracked circulating plasmablast frequency change.

Libraries were prepared by immunoSEQ multiplex PCR; TCRdb keeps only in-frame clonotypes and omits some of them. The table lists about 12,000 clones, roughly three quarters of them singletons. The germline CDR1 and CDR2 sequences are SGHNT and YYREEE (reference sequence). With 1 base removed from V and 8 bases from J, the gap between germline ends came to 9 bases. The CDR3 consists of 13 residues. The source of this sequence is an adult who received the influenza vaccine. The specimen comprised CXCR5+ CD38- circulating T follicular helper cells from blood, sampled on the day of influenza vaccination. This sample's subset: circulating Tfh, non-naive CD4+CXCR5+PD-1+ (ICOS+CD38+ or ICOS-CD38-). The rearrangement uses TRBV5-4 and TRBJ1-4; no definite D call. CDR3 DNA: TGTGCCAGCAGCTTGATGGCGGGCGAAAAACTGTTTTTT. Encoded protein: CASSLMAGEKLFF.